These T cell receptor beta chains were read from a single sample in a study of blood T cell repertoires in COVID-19. Some clones are missing from TCRdb's copy, which holds only in-frame ones; the method was immunoSEQ multiplex PCR. The sample consists of more than 300,000 clones, roughly 85% of them appearing once. Input material: PBMCs or T cells enriched from blood (not recorded which). These TCRs come from a woman in her 30s who had recovered from COVID-19. Each CDR3 is given with its conserved first and last residue. A D gene is named only where the DNA matches it firmly. Some rows have no size entry. The others give once, few or many, or a class for an expanded clone.

j_call v_call d_call clone_size cdr3_aa cdr3_nt
TRBJ1-4 TRBV4-1 TRBD1 - CASSQGRQGSEKLFF TGCGCCAGCAGCCAAGGAAGACAGGGGAGCGAAAAACTGTTTTTT
TRBJ1-5 TRBV5-6 TRBD1 - CASSGGQGASNQPQHF TGTGCCAGCAGCGGGGGACAGGGGGCTAGCAATCAGCCCCAGCATTTT
TRBJ2-2 TRBV6-2/TRBV6-3 TRBD2 - CASSPLWLAGGPNTGELFF TGTGCCAGCAGTCCACTCTGGCTAGCGGGGGGGCCGAACACCGGGGAGCTGTTTTTT
TRBJ2-1 TRBV9 - - CASSVEAASSNEQFF TGTGCCAGCAGCGTAGAGGCGGCTAGCTCCAATGAGCAGTTCTTC
TRBJ1-2 TRBV12-3/TRBV12-4 - few CASSTGIVGYTF TGTGCCAGCAGTACAGGGATTGTGGGCTACACCTTC
TRBJ1-4 TRBV2 - - CASSPDSPQNEKLFF TGTGCCAGCAGTCCAGACAGCCCTCAGAATGAAAAACTGTTTTTT
TRBJ1-1 TRBV12-3/TRBV12-4 TRBD1 - CASSTGTGAFF TGTGCCAGCAGCACCGGGACAGGGGCTTTCTTT
TRBJ1-2 TRBV19 - - CASSTRQGRGYGYTF TGTGCCAGTAGTACACGCCAGGGGAGAGGCTATGGCTACACCTTC
TRBJ2-7 TRBV7-6 TRBD2 - CASSPGERGASYEQYF TGTGCCAGCAGCCCCGGGGAGCGGGGGGCATCCTACGAGCAGTACTTC
TRBJ1-5 TRBV30 TRBD1 - CAWSLEGQNQPQHF TGTGCCTGGAGTCTGGAGGGACAGAATCAGCCCCAGCATTTT
TRBJ2-1 TRBV15 TRBD2 once CATSRDRSGGFF TGTGCCACCAGCAGAGATCGTAGCGGGGGGTTCTTC
TRBJ1-2 TRBV20-1 TRBD1 - CSATRQGPHTF TGCAGTGCCACTAGACAGGGGCCCCACACCTTC
TRBJ1-1 TRBV19 - once CASSRLYTDTAFF TGTGCCAGTAGCAGATTATACACAGATACGGCTTTCTTT
TRBJ1-2 TRBV5-1 - once CASSLGGGYTF TGCGCCAGCAGCTTGGGGGGCGGCTACACCTTC
TRBJ1-4 TRBV2 TRBD1 - CASSQNRGPREKLFF TGTGCCAGCAGTCAAAACAGGGGGCCGCGGGAAAAACTGTTTTTT
TRBJ2-7 TRBV3-1/TRBV3-2 TRBD1 once CASSPHTGGTYEQYF TGTGCCAGCAGCCCGCATACAGGGGGAACGTACGAGCAGTACTTC
TRBJ1-5 TRBV7-2 - - CASSSSGLSNQPQHF TGTGCCAGCAGCTCGTCAGGGTTAAGCAATCAGCCCCAGCATTTT
TRBJ1-4 TRBV29-1 TRBD1 - CSAGQGGEKLFF TGCAGCGCGGGACAGGGGGGTGAAAAACTGTTTTTT
TRBJ1-1 TRBV3-1/TRBV3-2 TRBD1 - CASSQPRTGFSTEAFF TGTGCCAGCAGCCAACCGCGGACAGGGTTTAGCACTGAAGCTTTCTTT
TRBJ2-1 TRBV4-3 TRBD1 - CASSTRGQGVYNEQFF TGCGCCAGCAGTACCCGGGGACAGGGGGTCTACAATGAGCAGTTCTTC
TRBJ1-1 TRBV7-8 - - CASSYFGEFGTEAFF TGTGCCAGCAGCTATTTTGGGGAGTTTGGCACTGAAGCTTTCTTT
TRBJ1-2 TRBV28 TRBD1 - CASSLGTGKVGGYTF TGTGCCAGCAGTCTCGGGACAGGGAAAGTCGGTGGCTACACCTTC
TRBJ1-2 TRBV7-9 - - CASSLGRVGGYGYTF TGTGCCAGCAGCTTAGGAAGGGTAGGGGGCTATGGCTACACCTTC
TRBJ1-2 TRBV4-1 - - CASSPRRQGTYGYTF TGCGCCAGCAGCCCCCGGAGGCAGGGGACCTATGGCTACACCTTC
TRBJ1-4 TRBV5-1 - - CASSLVPGTNEKLFF TGCGCCAGCAGCTTGGTTCCGGGGACTAATGAAAAACTGTTTTTT
TRBJ1-3 TRBV7-2 TRBD1 - CASSLWRDRGLSGNTIYF TGTGCCAGCAGCTTATGGAGGGACAGGGGGCTTTCTGGAAACACCATATATTTT
TRBJ1-1 TRBV28 TRBD1 - CASSYTGGRAEAFF TGTGCCAGCAGTTATACAGGGGGTCGGGCTGAAGCTTTCTTT
TRBJ2-1 TRBV7-9 TRBD2 - CASSLALLAGGRSYNEQFF TGTGCCAGCAGCTTAGCGTTACTAGCGGGGGGCCGCTCCTACAATGAGCAGTTCTTC
TRBJ1-5 TRBV5-6 TRBD1 once CASSRQGADQPQHF TGTGCCAGCAGCCGACAGGGGGCCGATCAGCCCCAGCATTTT
TRBJ1-1 TRBV11-2 - few CASSFPREWGRGEAFF TGTGCCAGCAGCTTCCCCAGGGAGTGGGGGCGCGGTGAAGCTTTCTTT
TRBJ1-6 TRBV15 - - CATSRDQNSPLHF TGTGCCACCAGCAGAGATCAGAATTCACCCCTCCACTTT
TRBJ1-4 TRBV9 TRBD1 - CASSGHRDRGNEKLFF TGTGCCAGCAGCGGACACCGGGACAGGGGAAATGAAAAACTGTTTTTT
TRBJ2-5 TRBV25-1 - - CASSEWRQSQETQYF TGTGCCAGCAGTGAATGGCGGCAATCCCAAGAGACCCAGTACTTC
TRBJ2-7 TRBV5-1 TRBD2 - CASSLAPSGGHFSYEQYF TGCGCCAGCAGCTTGGCCCCATCGGGGGGTCACTTCTCCTACGAGCAGTACTTC
TRBJ2-5 TRBV5-6 TRBD1 - CASSLGGTDLTSQYF TGTGCCAGCAGCTTGGGGGGGACAGACCTTACATCCCAGTACTTC
TRBJ1-1 TRBV4-1 - - CASSHQPAGGMNTEAFF TGCGCCAGCAGCCACCAACCGGCGGGGGGTATGAACACTGAAGCTTTCTTT
TRBJ2-5 TRBV6-2/TRBV6-3 - - CASSYSEGRETQYF TGTGCCAGCAGTTACTCGGAGGGAAGAGAGACCCAGTACTTC
TRBJ1-1 TRBV7-9 - - CASSLDQGNTEAFF TGTGCCAGCAGCTTAGATCAGGGGAACACTGAAGCTTTCTTT
TRBJ2-1 TRBV3-1/TRBV3-2 TRBD2 - CASSPTFLAGVDNEQFF TGTGCCAGCAGCCCCACATTTTTAGCGGGGGTCGACAATGAGCAGTTCTTC
TRBJ1-2 TRBV5-8 - - CASSPLVGGNYGYTF TGTGCCAGCAGCCCATTAGTGGGGGGTAACTATGGCTACACCTTC
TRBJ1-3 TRBV5-1 - - CASSAAGENTIYF TGCGCCAGCAGCGCTGCAGGGGAAAACACCATATATTTT
TRBJ1-5 TRBV6-5 TRBD1 - CASSTRTGENQPQHF TGTGCCAGCAGTACCCGGACAGGGGAGAATCAGCCCCAGCATTTT